This T cell receptor beta chain was captured by sequencing in a study of pediatric ulcerative colitis. Overall study findings and caveats: All ulcerative colitis patients, but no controls, carried a couple of rectal clonotypes.

J gave up 9 bases and V 2 bases, and 5 bases lay outside the gene matches. This CDR3 contains 14 residues. CDR1 and CDR2 from the germline V gene are SGHTA and FQGNSA. In regard to this clone: Its antigen is unknown.

Clones were read by immunoSEQ multiplex PCR, and TCRdb kept only the in-frame ones, dropping some. This sample has roughly 30,000 clones, with roughly 78% found just once. Sequenced sample: blood. This chain uses TRBV7-2 with TRBJ2-1, with 9 bases aligning to TRBD2. This TCR came from a boy aged 5-17 years with severe ulcerative colitis. Here the CDR3 reads CASSLSRGGGEQFF. Written as DNA, the CDR3 is TGTGCCAGCAGCTTATCCCGCGGGGGGGGTGAGCAGTTCTTC.